This TCR beta chain was obtained from a study of T cells in tuberculosis. Whole-study context: This South African cohort compared adolescents with or without latent tuberculosis against adults with active tuberculosis. General study findings and limits: Active tuberculosis patients had shorter CDR3-alpha; the beta difference was nonsignificant. Classification accuracy was around 90% (AUROC roughly 0.9) with the GMM-specific repertoire.

Profiling relied on immunoSEQ multiplex PCR, and the TCRdb table lists in-frame clones only, not all of them. The sample has 45,000 or so clones; 95% are singletons. This CDR3 is built from 13 residues. Germline V gene lookup returns CDR1 MDHEN and CDR2 SYDVKM. Trimming removed 5 bases at V and 0 bases at J, with 8 bases between. Details on this clone: Antigen unknown.

This TCR came from a donor aged 10-35 years with latent tuberculosis or without tuberculosis infection. Sequencing used PBMCs. The chain links TRBV28 to TRBJ2-7; D remains unclear. CDR3 nucleotide sequence: TGTGCCAGCAGTCGTATGAGCTCCTACGAGCAGTACTTC. Its protein is CASSRMSSYEQYF.